The T cell receptor beta chain described here comes from a study of CD8+CD57+ T cells in acquired aplastic anemia (dated by TCRdb to the late 2010s). Describing the broader study: On average, sorted CD4+ and CD8+ cells yielded around 3.4 ug of extracted DNA, with a range of roughly 0.17 to 30 ug. CD8+CD57+ expansion was defined as a frequency above the mean frequency observed in healthy subjects.

The patients picked for sequencing were ones in whom flow cytometry had shown an expansion of CD8+CD57+ cells. Every patient had a diagnosis of severe acquired aplastic anemia based on International Study of Aplastic Anemia and Agranulocytosis and Camitta criteria. At the time blood was sampled, none of the patients had received any therapy. In the study, sorted CD4+ and CD8+ blood T cells from patients with severe aplastic anemia and from healthy subjects underwent deep sequencing of TCR repertoires. Patients were enrolled under clinicaltrials.gov protocols 00001620, 01623167, 00001397, 00071045, 00081523 and 00961064 in the USA. Ficoll-Paque density gradient centrifugation was used to isolate peripheral blood mononuclear cells. Before DNA extraction, CD4+ and CD8+ T cells were sorted by FACS or by magnetic beads. Profiling of TCR beta VDJ combinations and CDR3 sequences used genomic DNA as the template. An Illumina HiSeq 2000 was the platform used for TCR repertoire sequencing. Processing in the source paper ran as follows. TRBV/TRBJ rearrangement plots, CDR3 size and DJ length profiles, and Simpson's diversity index were used to evaluate the repertoires. The immunodominant clone was defined as the most abundant DNA sequence in deep sequencing data. CDR3 amino acid sequences were checked for sharing across subjects and were also compared against the VDJdb database and published repertoires. Using fastp trimming at Q25 and MiXCR clonotype assembly, TCRdb reanalyzed the public sequencing data and kept in-frame beta chains. Every CDR3 protein is listed once, alongside the most common genes and DNA of its rows. TCRdb's processing, not the study's, gives the V and J calls here. This sample gives about 190,000 distinct CDR3 sequences in total; more than 45% of them show up just once. The ten most abundant clones make up approximately 9.7% of the sample.

The study at large found these results: No significant difference in CD8+ Simpson's diversity was found between patients and healthy controls (P=0.060). Although 25 to 30 CD8+ CDR3 sequences were shared by patients and controls, these sequences appeared highly expressed in patients and within the immunodominant clones of patients.

The CDR3 contains 15 residues, cysteine and phenylalanine counted. Just the 45-base CDR3 DNA is kept, in frame starting at base 1. The germline V gene yields LGHNA for CDR1 and YNFKEQ for CDR2. Ends trimmed: V by 3 bases, J by 4 bases; bases unmatched to a gene: 6. To note about this clonotype: It has no known antigen specificity. No base quality values were provided; no much bigger clone lies one nucleotide off.

The sequence is built from TRBV4-2 and TRBJ2-3; TRBD2 fits 8 bases in the junction. This clonotype was sampled from a human donor with aplastic anemia. Sequences were obtained from sorted CD4+, CD8+, or CD8+CD57+ T cells (not recorded which) from PBMCs. The DNA sequence is given as TGTGCCAGCAGCCAGGAGCGACTAGCGCCAGATACGCAGTATTTT. It encodes CASSQERLAPDTQYF.